One T cell receptor beta chain is described in this entry. The antigen remains undetermined. The entry originates in a study of T cell responses to AZD1222 COVID-19 vaccine. Study-wide results and caveats: Donors were chiefly white British, with a greater number of females, and clonal diversity was perhaps underestimated. Spike-specific TCR breadth and depth were elevated following two AZD1222 doses. The CD4 TCRs associated with vaccination extended across spike and predominated at 160-218 and 743-854.

Sequencing used immunoSEQ multiplex PCR; TCRdb keeps in-frame clones, though not all of them. The sample holds 66,000 or so clones, 79% seen once. Losses at the gene ends were 4 bases for V and 5 bases for J; bases not matched to a gene: 11. The CDR3 loop spans 17 amino acids. In germline, CDR1 is ENHRY, CDR2 SYGVKD. This sequence originates from an adult in good health. The gene calls are TRBV10-3 and TRBJ2-1, with 10 bases fitting TRBD2. Sequencing used peripheral blood, obtained on day 0 of MenACWY control vaccination. CDR3 residues: CAISVTPAGGQDNEQFF. In DNA, the CDR3 is TGTGCCATCAGTGTCACCCCAGCGGGAGGGCAGGACAATGAGCAGTTCTTC.